Below, 23 T cell receptor beta chains from the same sample are listed, as sequenced in a study of T cells after yellow fever vaccination. One entry per CDR3 protein results from TCRdb running MiXCR on the 5' RACE reads. This sample has hundreds of thousands of distinct CDR3 sequences, with around 12% found just once. The starting material was PBMCs, obtained on the day of the yellow fever booster vaccination. These receptors were taken from a man aged 25 to 40 who received the YFV17D yellow fever vaccine.

In its sample, this clonotype was seen a few times. The rearrangement uses TRBV6-6 and TRBJ1-1; no definite D call. The germline CDR1 and CDR2 sequences are MNHNY and SVGAGI (reference sequence). CDR3 length: 12 residues. Trimming left V 1 base short and J 4 bases short, with 4 bases between. CDR3 region: CASSYLATEAFF. The CDR3 DNA is TGTGCCAGCAGTTACTTGGCCACTGAAGCTTTCTTT.

This clonotype was counted a few times. The rearrangement joins TRBV5-4 to TRBJ2-3; D unclear. The CDR3 sequence is 15 residues long. V lost 4 bases to trimming and J lost 5 bases, with 17 bases between them. Germline loops: CDR1 SGHNT, CDR2 YYREEE (reference sequence). The CDR3 sequence is CASSQTVVPGDTQYF. The CDR3, as DNA: TGTGCCAGCAGCCAAACGGTGGTCCCGGGAGATACGCAGTATTTT.

The chain uses TRBV7-2 and TRBJ2-5, with 11 bases matching TRBD2. Germline trimming cut 3 bases from V and 10 bases from J; bases unmatched to any gene: 13. The CDR3 is 16 amino acids. The germline gives CDR1 SGHTA, CDR2 FQGNSA. CDR3 amino acids: CASSLQGLAGTQDQYF. As DNA, the CDR3 is TGTGCCAGCAGCTTGCAAGGACTAGCGGGTACCCAGGACCAGTACTTC.

This clonotype was detected a few times. J is TRBJ2-1 and V is TRBV6-6, with 9 bases fitting TRBD2. V lost 9 bases and J lost 10; bases outside the gene matches: 4. The CDR3 contains 11 residues. The germline gives CDR1 MNHNY, CDR2 SVGAGI (reference sequence). The chain's CDR3 is CASRTSGEQFF. The CDR3 DNA is TGTGCCAGTAGAACTAGCGGGGAGCAGTTCTTC.

The J gene is TRBJ2-1, the V gene TRBV4-2; maybe TRBD2 (6 bases). V was clipped by 3 bases and J by 9 bases, with 9 bases between them. The CDR3 is 12 residues long. CDR1 LGHNA and CDR2 YNFKEQ come from the germline V gene. The CDR3 region has the DNA TGTGCCAGCAGCCAGCGGGAAGGTGAGCAGTTCTTC. Protein: CASSQREGEQFF.

In this sample, this clonotype turned up a few times. The rearrangement joins TRBV12-3 or TRBV12-4 to TRBJ2-1; D ambiguous. The CDR3 runs to 13 residues. V lost 3 bases and J lost 5, with 8 bases in between. The CDR3 DNA reads TGTGCCAGCAGTTTTGTCAAACACAATGAGCAGTTCTTC. Translating gives CASSFVKHNEQFF.

This clonotype was recorded many times. V gene TRBV20-1 combines with J gene TRBJ2-3; 14 bases align to TRBD2. Germline CDR1 is DFQATT and CDR2 is SNEGSKA (reference sequence). V shed 3 bases and J 6 bases; nucleotides not matched to a gene: 2. The CDR3 runs 14 residues. In nucleotides, the CDR3 is TGCAGTGCTAGGGGGACTAGCGGGAGTGATACGCAGTATTTT. It translates to CSARGTSGSDTQYF.

This chain connects TRBV7-8 to TRBJ1-1; D is undetermined. Trimming removed 5 bases from V and 1 base from J, with 11 bases in between. Germline assignment: CDR1 SGHVS and CDR2 FQNEAQ. CDR3 length equals 14 residues. This CDR3 reads CASSRNKPNTEAFF. As DNA, the CDR3 is TGTGCCAGCAGCCGAAACAAACCGAACACTGAAGCTTTCTTT.

The V gene is TRBV20-1, the J gene TRBJ2-1; TRBD2 matches at 7 bases. CDR1 DFQATT and CDR2 SNEGSKA come from the germline V gene (reference sequence). V was clipped by 5 bases and J by 7 bases; unmatched bases: 17. The CDR3 consists of 16 residues. The CDR3 DNA sequence: TGCAGTGCTTTGGGGACGGACCCAACCGGGAGGAATGAGCAGTTCTTC. This translates into CSALGTDPTGRNEQFF.

This clonotype occurred many times. The rearrangement links TRBV19 to TRBJ1-1; D is ambiguous. Germline-derived CDR1 and CDR2 are LNHDA and SQIVND (reference sequence). CDR3 length: 14 residues. V lost 0 bases and J 5 bases, leaving 10 bases between the germline ends. CDR3 in DNA: TGTGCCAGTAGTATAGATAAAAGGTGGACTGAAGCTTTCTTT. Translation: CASSIDKRWTEAFF. Drawing the rest from reference TRBV19 and TRBJ1-1, the complete variable domain is DGGITQSPKYLFRKEGQNVTLSCEQNLNHDAMYWYRQDPGQGLRLIYYSQIVNDFQKGDIAEGYSVSREKKESFPLTVTSAQKNPTAFYLCASSIDKRWTEAFFGQGTRLTVV.

This clonotype was seen only a few times. The chain has TRBV20-1 and TRBJ2-7, with no clear D. CDR1 and CDR2 (germline): DFQATT, SNEGSKA (reference sequence). This CDR3 is built from 14 residues. The V end was cut by 0 bases, the J end by 5 bases, with 14 bases between. The CDR3 region has the DNA TGCAGTGCTAGAGATCCCCAATCTAGTAACGAGCAGTACTTC. It encodes CSARDPQSSNEQYF.

V and J are TRBV18 and TRBJ2-3, with no clear D. This CDR3 spans 14 amino acids. CDR1 is KGHSH, CDR2 LQKENI, per germline. V shed 2 bases and J shed 1 base, with 7 bases lying between them. CDR3 in amino acids: CASSPKPGTDTQYF. CDR3 nucleotides: TGTGCCAGCTCACCAAAACCGGGCACAGATACGCAGTATTTT.

The gene calls are TRBV7-8 and TRBJ2-1, with 7 bases fitting TRBD1. Germline CDR1 is SGHVS and CDR2 is FQNEAQ. V lost 0 bases to trimming and J lost 0 bases; unmatched junction nucleotides: 11. The CDR3 has 19 amino acids. The CDR3 protein is CASSLAPTGFRSSYNEQFF. The CDR3 DNA sequence: TGTGCCAGCAGCTTAGCACCGACAGGGTTTCGGAGCTCCTACAATGAGCAGTTCTTC.

This clonotype was detected only a few times. The chain carries TRBV27 and TRBJ2-7, with TRBD2 matching 9 bases. The V gene end was trimmed by 6 bases and the J gene end by 0 bases; junction bases not matched to a gene: 6. This CDR3 is 15 amino acids long. Looked up from germline, CDR1 is MNHEY and CDR2 is SMNVEV (reference sequence). The CDR3 reads CASSPETSGSYEQYF. In DNA, the CDR3 is TGTGCCAGCAGCCCGGAGACTAGCGGCTCCTACGAGCAGTACTTC.

The chain joins TRBV5-1 to TRBJ2-3, with 9 bases matching TRBD2. From germline, CDR1 is SGHRS and CDR2 YFSETQ. The CDR3 spans 15 residues. After removal of 4 bases from V and 4 bases from J, the junction contained 7 bases not matched to a gene. CDR3 nucleotide sequence: TGCGCCAGCAGCCCGGGACTAGCAGTACCAGATACGCAGTATTTT. It yields the protein CASSPGLAVPDTQYF.

DNA for the CDR3: TGTGCCAGCGCCTACTCTGGGGCCAACGTCCTGACTTTC. Translated, it gives CASAYSGANVLTF. V usage is TRBV7-2 and J usage is TRBJ2-6; D gene unclear. In germline, CDR1 is SGHTA, CDR2 FQGNSA. The CDR3 has 13 residues. Trimming stripped 8 bases from V and 0 bases from J, with 5 bases between.

This chain uses TRBV7-2 with TRBJ1-2, with 8 bases matching TRBD1. The CDR3 is 14 amino acids. Looked up from germline, CDR1 is SGHTA and CDR2 is FQGNSA. V lost 2 bases and J lost 7; bases outside the gene matches: 6. The CDR3 sequence is CASSLSQGASGYTF. The CDR3 DNA reads as TGTGCCAGCAGCTTATCCCAGGGGGCTTCTGGCTACACCTTC.

In its sample, this clonotype was seen many times. The chain is built from TRBV3-1 and TRBJ2-7; D may be TRBD1 (5 bases). CDR1 and CDR2 (germline): LGHDT, YNNKEL (reference sequence). Deletions cut 4 bases from V and 1 base from J, with 14 bases between. The CDR3 is 15 amino acids. DNA for the CDR3: TGTGCCAGCAGCCTTTCAGGGTCCTTATCCTACGAGCAGTACTTC. Protein: CASSLSGSLSYEQYF.

This clonotype was seen a handful of times. This sequence joins TRBV18 and TRBJ1-1; the D is unclear. Germline CDR1 KGHSH, CDR2 LQKENI. The CDR3 extends over 14 amino acids. The ends were cut back, 3 bases at V and 3 bases at J, with 11 bases in the middle. CDR3 DNA: TGTGCCAGCTCACCGTCTTGGTTGGACACTGAAGCTTTCTTT. Its protein product is CASSPSWLDTEAFF.

This clonotype was observed many times. The junction differs from germline at one of its ends, possibly a read error. V gene TRBV11-2 combines with J gene TRBJ2-1; tentatively, D is TRBD2 (5 bases). CDR3 length: 10 amino acids. From germline, CDR1 is SGHAT and CDR2 FQNNGV. The CDR3 loop reads CASSSDWRSF. The CDR3 DNA is TGTGCCAGCAGCTCGGACTGGAGGTCCTTC.

The chain links TRBV5-4 to TRBJ2-7, with 9 bases lining up with TRBD1. V dropped 2 bases and J dropped 2; count of bases not matched to a gene: 5. The CDR3 covers 15 residues. Germline CDR1 is SGHNT and CDR2 is YYREEE (reference sequence). CDR3 DNA: TGTGCCAGCAGCTTTCGACAGGGGGGCGCCTACGAGCAGTACTTC. It codes for CASSFRQGGAYEQYF.

This clonotype turned up a few times. J is TRBJ2-5 and V is TRBV5-1; no definite D call. With 0 bases removed from V and 4 bases from J, the gap between germline ends came to 10 bases. Germline V lookup: CDR1 SGHRS, CDR2 YFSETQ. There are 14 residues in the CDR3. The CDR3 DNA follows: TGCGCCAGCAGCTTGGGAACGGCAGGAGAGACCCAGTACTTC. This gives the protein CASSLGTAGETQYF.

This clonotype was seen more than once but under ten times. The rearrangement uses TRBV28 and TRBJ2-7; 10 bases line up with TRBD2. This CDR3 comprises 16 residues. CDR1 is MDHEN, CDR2 SYDVKM, per germline. The V segment lost 3 bases and the J segment 0 bases; nucleotides outside the gene matches: 5. The CDR3 sequence: CASSLTGTSASYEQYF. The CDR3 region has the DNA TGTGCCAGCAGTTTGACCGGGACTAGCGCCTCCTACGAGCAGTACTTC.